The text below deals with one T cell receptor beta chain. The antigen it recognizes is unknown. No base qualities exist here, and no much larger clone lies one base off it. TCRbeta CDR3 regions were amplified from genomic DNA by means of the immunoSEQ Assay, a bias-controlled multiplex PCR. The original methods were these. The number of nucleated cells in each sample was estimated by amplification of reference gene primers within the assay. To quantify the absolute abundance of each unique TCRbeta CDR3 rearrangement, sequence reads were collapsed and filtered. For each sample, productive Simpson clonality was calculated as the square root of Simpson's diversity index across productive rearrangements. Sourced from immuneACCESS, this table was stored by TCRdb with only in-frame sequences that have V and J called. A share of the clones is absent; for the studies checked, an unresolved V gene accounts for under half, and the remainder has no known explanation. The DNA gave D and trimming, while V, J and clone size come from that table. The sample includes about 200,000 clones, with about nine tenths observed a single time. The ten largest clones represent 5% to 6.5% of the sample.

The record originates from a study of blood T cell repertoires in COVID-19 (dated by TCRdb to between 2020 and 2021). Regarding the research as a whole: Collaborator samples came from the United States, Italy and Spain and covered acute and convalescent phases of COVID-19. The prospective study material was composed of cDNA or gDNA derived from T cells, B-cell-depleted T cells, or PBMCs. Subjects who had been exposed to COVID-19, were actively infected with it, or had recovered from it provided the deeply sampled blood TCRbeta repertoires that made up the dataset. The repertoires were released in a freely available public database intended as a resource for research on the immune response to SARS-CoV-2. Samples came from the ongoing ImmuneRACE study (first 160 participants) plus 1,254 subjects from 6 global collaborators. Nearly every sample came with metadata listing a de-identified subject ID, COVID-19 status, age in years and sex. Where available, HLA class I and class II types were obtained from metadata supplied by the sample provider rather than from assay-based typing.

A distance of 11 bases separates the germline ends of V and J, which lose 3 bases and 0 bases respectively. CDR1 is given as MNHNS and CDR2 as SASEGT, both from the germline V gene. The CDR3 runs 15 residues from the cysteine to the phenylalanine. Just CDR3 DNA is preserved here, 45 bases in frame from base 1. Collaborating institutions collected whole blood in K2EDTA tubes following their own protocols. Collaborator samples were shipped for TCRbeta analysis as frozen whole blood, isolated PBMCs, or DNA extracted from either sample type. The paper as a whole reports these results and caveats: The amount of clinical and demographic metadata varied by source and participant and was provided uncurated.

In this chain, TRBV6-1 is recombined with TRBJ1-2, with TRBD1 as a weak D call on 5 bases. This receptor was taken from a man older than 75 with acute or convalescent COVID-19. What was sequenced was peripheral blood. In nucleotide form, the sequence is TGTGCCAGCAGTGAGCCTGGACACTCTAACTATGGCTACACCTTC. Protein translation: CASSEPGHSNYGYTF.